This is a list of T cell receptor beta chains from one sample in a study of response to subunit inactivated influenza vaccine. MiXCR was run by TCRdb on the RT-PCR reads, yielding one entry per CDR3 protein. The table shows around 500,000 distinct CDR3 sequences, with about 10% occurring only once. This material consisted of PBMCs from blood, taken roughly 6 weeks after vaccination. These receptors were obtained from a man in his forties or fifties who received an inactivated influenza vaccine. CDR3s include the opening cysteine and the closing phenylalanine or tryptophan. A D gene is named only where the DNA matches it firmly. Clone size is not always given. Where it is, it says once, few, many or a class for expanded clones.

TRBV7-8	.	.	TRBJ1-4	CASRGTDEKLFF	TGTGCCAGCAGGGGGACGGATGAAAAACTGTTTTTT
TRBV11-2	.	.	TRBJ1-6	CASSLRLDSPLHF	TGTGCCAGCAGCTTAAGGCTTGATTCACCCCTCCACTTT
TRBV3-1	few	.	TRBJ2-7	CASSQGRVFYEQYF	TGTGCCAGCAGCCAAGGACGGGTTTTCTACGAGCAGTACTTC
TRBV12-3/TRBV12-4	few	TRBD1	TRBJ2-1	CASSPTGASSYNEQFF	TGTGCCAGCAGTCCGACAGGGGCCAGCTCCTACAATGAGCAGTTCTTC
TRBV20-1	many	TRBD2	TRBJ2-1	CSAISTSGSRNEQFF	TGCAGTGCTATTTCAACTAGCGGGAGTCGGAATGAGCAGTTCTTC
TRBV10-3	.	.	TRBJ2-2	CAIARGTGELFF	TGTGCCATAGCACGGGGCACCGGGGAGCTGTTTTTT
TRBV12-3/TRBV12-4	many	.	TRBJ2-5	CASGPDRVQETQYF	TGTGCCAGCGGACCAGATAGGGTCCAAGAGACCCAGTACTTC
TRBV20-1	many	.	TRBJ2-3	CGSESGESTDTQYF	TGCGGTTCCGAGAGCGGAGAGAGCACAGATACGCAGTATTTT
TRBV20-1	.	.	TRBJ1-5	CSAPSYSNQPQHF	TGCAGTGCTCCCTCCTATAGCAATCAGCCCCAGCATTTT
TRBV6-5	.	.	TRBJ2-5	CASSYGGPRGQETQYF	TGTGCCAGCAGTTACGGTGGGCCCCGGGGCCAAGAGACCCAGTACTTC
TRBV10-3	.	TRBD2	TRBJ2-3	CAISGASGTGTDTQYF	TGTGCCATCAGTGGTGCTAGCGGGACTGGCACAGATACGCAGTATTTT
TRBV3-1	.	TRBD1	TRBJ2-2	CASSQVAPAYRGTGELFF	TGTGCCAGCAGCCAAGTGGCTCCAGCATACAGGGGCACCGGGGAGCTGTTTTTT
TRBV12-3/TRBV12-4	many	TRBD1	TRBJ1-2	CASNQDRGGYTF	TGTGCCAGCAACCAAGACAGGGGTGGCTACACCTTC
TRBV20-1	few	.	TRBJ1-1	CSARAPTEAFF	TGCAGTGCTAGAGCCCCCACTGAAGCTTTCTTT
TRBV6-5	.	.	TRBJ2-5	CASSYSRGTAGGTQYF	TGTGCCAGCAGTTACTCTCGAGGGACCGCAGGAGGGACCCAGTACTTC
TRBV27	.	.	TRBJ1-1	CATSTRAAGSLAFF	TGTGCCACCTCTACCCGGGCGGCGGGTAGTTTAGCTTTCTTT
TRBV4-1	.	.	TRBJ2-7	CASSRYMGTYEQYF	TGCGCCAGCAGCCGTTACATGGGAACCTACGAGCAGTACTTC
TRBV9	many	.	TRBJ1-4	CASSVAEGVREKLFF	TGTGCCAGCAGCGTAGCTGAGGGGGTCCGGGAAAAACTGTTTTTT
TRBV12-3/TRBV12-4	few	.	TRBJ1-5	CASRAGLYSNQPQHF	TGTGCCAGCAGAGCGGGCCTATATAGCAATCAGCCCCAGCATTTT
TRBV12-3/TRBV12-4	.	.	TRBJ2-2	CASSLSPNTGELFF	TGTGCCAGCAGTTTATCGCCGAACACCGGGGAGCTGTTTTTT
TRBV20-1	few	.	TRBJ2-7	CSASRPLGTNEQYF	TGCAGTGCTAGCCGCCCCCTAGGCACCAACGAGCAGTACTTC
TRBV3-1	.	TRBD1	TRBJ2-5	CASGQGASETQYF	TGTGCCAGCGGACAGGGGGCCTCGGAGACCCAGTACTTC
TRBV10-3	many	.	TRBJ2-3	CAISGNWLSGVEEDTQYF	TGTGCCATCAGTGGGAATTGGCTTTCGGGAGTTGAGGAAGATACGCAGTATTTT
TRBV29-1	few	.	TRBJ2-6	CSVRQVSGANVLTF	TGCAGCGTCCGACAAGTCTCTGGGGCCAACGTCCTGACTTTC
TRBV9	.	.	TRBJ1-1	CASSVEGQNTEAFF	TGTGCCAGCAGCGTAGAGGGACAAAACACTGAAGCTTTCTTT
TRBV4-3	many	TRBD2	TRBJ2-1	CASSQSSGGAYNEQFF	TGCGCCAGCAGCCAATCTAGCGGGGGGGCATACAATGAGCAGTTCTTC
TRBV12-5	.	TRBD1	TRBJ2-1	CASAKGQGAGNEQFF	TGTGCTAGTGCCAAGGGACAGGGGGCCGGCAATGAGCAGTTCTTC